This entry concerns a single TCR beta chain. The sample is drawn from a study of blood T cell repertoires in COVID-19. Across the whole study: From T cells, B-cell-depleted T cells, or PBMCs came the material, which was cDNA or gDNA.

Assay used: immunoSEQ multiplex PCR; TCRdb lists only in-frame clones, some missing. The data contain some 220,000 clones, about 85% of them seen just once; the ten biggest clones take up 5.5% to 7.5%. In germline, CDR1 is SGDLS, CDR2 YYNGEE. The CDR3 covers 14 residues. J lost 5 bases, V lost 3 bases, and 2 bases had no gene match. The V call is TRBV9, the J call TRBJ1-6; 7 bases are shared with TRBD1. The clonotype was recovered from a woman in her sixties with active or convalescent COVID-19. Sequenced input: peripheral blood. The CDR3 DNA reads as TGTGCCAGCAGCGGGGGACAGAATAATTCACCCCTCCACTTT. Translation gives CASSGGQNNSPLHF. Looking up the rest from reference TRBV9 and TRBJ1-6 gives the full variable domain: DSGVTQTPKHLITATGQRVTLRCSPRSGDLSVYWYQQSLDQGLQFLIQYYNGEERAKGNILERFSAQQFPDLHSELNLSSLELGDSALYFCASSGGQNNSPLHFGNGTRLTVT.